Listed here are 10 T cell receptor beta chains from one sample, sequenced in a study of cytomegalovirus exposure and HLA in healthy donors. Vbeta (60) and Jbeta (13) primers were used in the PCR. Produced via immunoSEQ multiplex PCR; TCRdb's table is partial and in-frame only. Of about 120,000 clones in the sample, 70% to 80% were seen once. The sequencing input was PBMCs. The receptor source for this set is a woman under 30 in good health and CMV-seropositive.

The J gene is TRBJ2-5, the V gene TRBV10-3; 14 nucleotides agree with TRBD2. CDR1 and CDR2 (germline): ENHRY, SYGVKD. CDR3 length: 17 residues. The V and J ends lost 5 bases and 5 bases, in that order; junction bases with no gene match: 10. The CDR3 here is CAISTGTSGSAGETQYF. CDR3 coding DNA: TGTGCCATCAGTACAGGGACTAGCGGGAGTGCCGGGGAGACCCAGTACTTC.

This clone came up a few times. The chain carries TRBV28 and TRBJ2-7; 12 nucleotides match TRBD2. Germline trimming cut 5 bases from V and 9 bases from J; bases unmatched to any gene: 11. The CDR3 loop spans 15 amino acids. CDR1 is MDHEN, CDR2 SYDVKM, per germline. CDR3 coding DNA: TGTGCCAGCAGTCCTCCCCAACTAGCGGGAGGAGGGCAGTACTTC. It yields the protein CASSPPQLAGGGQYF.

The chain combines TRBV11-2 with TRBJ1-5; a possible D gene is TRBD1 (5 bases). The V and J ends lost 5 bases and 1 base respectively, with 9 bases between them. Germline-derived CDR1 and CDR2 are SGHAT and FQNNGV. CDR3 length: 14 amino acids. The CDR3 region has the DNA TGTGCCAGCAGCCCCAGGGAAAGCAATCAGCCCCAGCATTTT. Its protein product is CASSPRESNQPQHF.

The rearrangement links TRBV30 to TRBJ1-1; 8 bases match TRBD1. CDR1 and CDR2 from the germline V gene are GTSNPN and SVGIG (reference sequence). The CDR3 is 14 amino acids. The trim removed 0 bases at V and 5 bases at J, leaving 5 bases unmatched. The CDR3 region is CAWSVGQGGTEAFF. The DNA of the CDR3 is TGTGCCTGGAGTGTCGGACAGGGAGGGACTGAAGCTTTCTTT.

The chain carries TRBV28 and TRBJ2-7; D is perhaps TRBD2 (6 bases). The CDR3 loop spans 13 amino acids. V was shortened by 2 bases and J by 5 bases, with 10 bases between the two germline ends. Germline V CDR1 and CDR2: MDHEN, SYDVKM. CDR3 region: CASSLGRDHEQYF. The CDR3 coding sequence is TGTGCCAGCAGTTTAGGGCGGGACCACGAGCAGTACTTC.

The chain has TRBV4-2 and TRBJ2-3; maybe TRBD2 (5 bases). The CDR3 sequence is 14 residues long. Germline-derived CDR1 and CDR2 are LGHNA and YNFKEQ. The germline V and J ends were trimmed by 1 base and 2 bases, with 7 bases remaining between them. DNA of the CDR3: TGTGCCAGCAGCCAAGGACTACACACAGATACGCAGTATTTT. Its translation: CASSQGLHTDTQYF.

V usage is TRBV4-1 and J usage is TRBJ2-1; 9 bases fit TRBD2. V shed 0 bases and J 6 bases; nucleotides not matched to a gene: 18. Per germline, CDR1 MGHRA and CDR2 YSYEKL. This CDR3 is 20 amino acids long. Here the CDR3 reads CASSQDLRDSGRRHTNEQFF. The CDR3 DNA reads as TGCGCCAGCAGCCAAGACCTGAGGGATAGCGGGAGAAGGCACACCAATGAGCAGTTCTTC.

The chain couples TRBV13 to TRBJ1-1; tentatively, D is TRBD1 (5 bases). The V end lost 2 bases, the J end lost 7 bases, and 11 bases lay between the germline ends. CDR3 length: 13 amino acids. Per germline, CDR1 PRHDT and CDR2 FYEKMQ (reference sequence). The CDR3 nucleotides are TGTGCCAGCAGCTTATTGTCAGGGATTGAAGCTTTCTTT. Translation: CASSLLSGIEAFF. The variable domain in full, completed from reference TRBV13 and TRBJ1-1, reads AAGVIQSPRHLIKEKRETATLKCYPIPRHDTVYWYQQGPGQDPQFLISFYEKMQSDKGSIPDRFSAQQFSDYHSELNMSSLELGDSALYFCASSLLSGIEAFFGQGTRLTVV.

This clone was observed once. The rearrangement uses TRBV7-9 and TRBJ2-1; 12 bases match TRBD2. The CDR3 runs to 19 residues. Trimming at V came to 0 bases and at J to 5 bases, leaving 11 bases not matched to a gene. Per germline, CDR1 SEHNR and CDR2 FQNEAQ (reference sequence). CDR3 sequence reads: CASSLARSSGRGTHNEQFF. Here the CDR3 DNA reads TGTGCCAGCAGCTTAGCCCGGTCTAGCGGGAGGGGGACCCACAATGAGCAGTTCTTC.

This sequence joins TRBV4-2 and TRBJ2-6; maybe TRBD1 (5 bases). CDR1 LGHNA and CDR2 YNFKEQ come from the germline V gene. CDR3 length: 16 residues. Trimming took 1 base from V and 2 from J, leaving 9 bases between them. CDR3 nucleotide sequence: TGTGCCAGCAGCCAAGGAGAAGGGGCTGGGGCCAACGTCCTGACTTTC. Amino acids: CASSQGEGAGANVLTF.